The 20 T cell receptor beta chains given below trace back to one sample, sequenced in a study of naive and memory T cell subsets (dated by TCRdb to 2016 to 2017). Library generation was performed with UMI-ligation and nested PCR. TCRdb records Illumina MiSeq as the sequencer. The beta constant-region primer was an equimolar mix of two oligonucleotides covering both TRBC1 and TRBC2. The public reads were reanalyzed by TCRdb: fastp trimming at Q25, MiXCR alignment, in-frame beta chains only. Every CDR3 protein is listed once, alongside the most common genes and DNA of its rows. This sample is represented by 100,000 or so distinct CDR3 sequences; 7% to 8% of them were singletons. The ten top clones hold 1.6% of the sample. Sequences were obtained from central memory CD4+ T cells from blood. The cell subset or site label corresponds to: central memory, CD45RA- CD27+. The origin of the receptors is a human donor in good health.

This clonotype appeared many times. The genes are TRBV6-4 and TRBJ2-3; TRBD1 matches 10 bases. The V gene's germline CDR1 is MRHNA and CDR2 SNTAGT. This CDR3 comprises 13 residues. The junction had 2 bases not matched to a gene; V was cut back by 6 bases and J by 5 bases. The CDR3 here is CASSRDRGDTQYF. In nucleotides, the CDR3 is TGTGCCAGCAGCCGGGACAGGGGAGATACGCAGTATTTT.

This clonotype was seen many times. The V and J genes are TRBV20-1 and TRBJ1-1; tentatively, D is TRBD1 (6 bases). Trimming stripped 5 bases from V and 7 bases from J, with 14 bases between. The CDR3 is 12 residues long. Germline CDR1 is DFQATT and CDR2 is SNEGSKA (reference sequence). CDR3 region: CSAPFQGIEAFF. The CDR3 DNA reads TGCAGTGCTCCTTTTCAGGGGATTGAAGCTTTCTTT.

This clonotype was seen only a few times. The CDR3: CASIKSLNTEAFF. CDR3 bases: TGTGCCAGCATCAAAAGCCTGAACACTGAAGCTTTCTTT. The chain has TRBV7-1 and TRBJ1-1; D is ambiguous. TRBV7-1 is annotated as an ORF whose role is uncertain. This CDR3 is built from 13 residues. Trimming pared 7 bases from V and 0 bases from J, leaving 9 bases between.

This chain connects TRBV12-3 or TRBV12-4 to TRBJ2-5, with 10 bases aligning to TRBD1. V shed 5 bases, J shed 5 bases, and the junction held 5 bases outside the gene matches. The CDR3 length is 14 residues. The CDR3 is CASSADRGHETQYF. In DNA form, the CDR3 reads TGTGCCAGCAGTGCTGACAGGGGGCACGAGACCCAGTACTTC.

This clonotype has ten or more counts. This rearrangement joins TRBV6-1 to TRBJ1-1; 9 bases agree with TRBD1. V shed 6 bases, J shed 0 bases, and the junction held 8 bases outside the gene matches. The CDR3 spans 16 residues. Germline lookup yields CDR1 MNHNS and CDR2 SASEGT. Here the CDR3 DNA reads TGTGCCAGCAGGGACAGGGGATGGGGCATGAACACTGAAGCTTTCTTT. As protein: CASRDRGWGMNTEAFF.

In this sample, this clonotype turned up many times. V and J are TRBV6-1 and TRBJ1-6; unclear D gene. Trimming took 7 bases from V and 4 from J, leaving 11 bases between them. In germline, CDR1 is MNHNS, CDR2 SASEGT. This CDR3 has 14 residues. The CDR3 DNA follows: TGTGCCAGCAACGGACGGTCTTATAATTCACCCCTCCACTTT. Protein product: CASNGRSYNSPLHF.

This clonotype showed up many times. This CDR3 reads CASSSIRDQPQHF. CDR3 DNA: TGTGCCAGCAGCTCTATCCGGGATCAGCCCCAGCATTTT. The gene calls are TRBV7-2 and TRBJ1-5; D is uncertain. The CDR3 covers 13 residues. Trimming stripped 4 bases from V and 5 bases from J, with 9 bases between. Germline values: CDR1 SGHTA, CDR2 FQGNSA.

This clonotype showed up many times. V and J are TRBV7-2 and TRBJ1-1; no reliable D call. The CDR3 has 12 residues. V lost 1 base, J lost 9 bases, and 9 bases lay in between. From germline, CDR1 is SGHTA and CDR2 FQGNSA. CDR3 in DNA: TGTGCCAGCAGCTTAGATGGTGCGAAAGCTTTCTTT. It encodes CASSLDGAKAFF.

This clonotype has ten or more counts. The rearrangement uses TRBV7-9 and TRBJ2-1; D remains unclear. Germline V gene lookup returns CDR1 SEHNR and CDR2 FQNEAQ (reference sequence). The CDR3 extends over 15 amino acids. V shed 1 base and J shed 3 bases, with 10 bases lying between them. The CDR3 region is CASSLGVPFYNEQFF. The CDR3 DNA follows: TGTGCCAGCAGCTTAGGGGTCCCCTTCTACAATGAGCAGTTCTTC.

The chain couples TRBV3-1 to TRBJ2-7, with 9 bases lining up with TRBD2. The CDR3 totals 15 residues. Germline V gene lookup returns CDR1 LGHDT and CDR2 YNNKEL (reference sequence). V lost 3 bases to trimming and J lost 2 bases; unmatched junction nucleotides: 5. CDR3 nucleotides: TGTGCCAGCAGCCAGGGGCGACTAGCGGCCTACGAGCAGTACTTC. Encoded protein: CASSQGRLAAYEQYF.

At least ten counts were recorded for this clonotype. V and J are TRBV27 and TRBJ1-5; 7 bases are a match to TRBD1. Germline V gene sequence: CDR1 MNHEY, CDR2 SMNVEV (reference sequence). This CDR3 has 15 residues. After removal of 4 bases from V and 2 bases from J, the junction contained 5 bases not matched to a gene. CDR3 protein: CASSSRTGGNQPQHF. CDR3 sequence (DNA): TGTGCCAGCAGTTCCCGGACAGGTGGCAATCAGCCCCAGCATTTT.

This sequence joins TRBV11-2 and TRBJ2-1; 13 bases map to TRBD2. Trimming cost V 5 bases and J 6 bases; bases outside gene matches: 4. This CDR3 region has 15 residues. Germline V gives CDR1 SGHAT, CDR2 FQNNGV. The CDR3 nucleotides read TGTGCCAGCAGCCCCACTAGCGGGGGGGGCAATGAGCAGTTCTTC. Its translation: CASSPTSGGGNEQFF.

There are many counts of this clonotype. DNA of the CDR3: TGTGCCAGCAGCCCTAGAGGAGGGACGGTCAGTAGATCTGAGCAGTTCTTC. Translated: CASSPRGGTVSRSEQFF. The chain has TRBV7-9 and TRBJ2-1, with D maybe TRBD2 (6 bases). The germline CDR1 and CDR2 sequences are SEHNR and FQNEAQ (reference sequence). The CDR3 spans 17 residues. The V end lost 5 bases, the J end lost 9 bases, and 26 bases lay between the germline ends.

The genes are TRBV29-1 and TRBJ2-5; 9 bases agree with TRBD1. CDR3 length: 13 amino acids. Germline lookup yields CDR1 SQVTM and CDR2 ANQGSEA. Unmatched junction bases numbered 4, after V lost 7 bases and J lost 1 base. CDR3 sequence reads: CSAEQGAQETQYF. The DNA for the CDR3 is TGCAGCGCGGAACAGGGGGCCCAAGAGACCCAGTACTTC.

The rearrangement uses TRBV20-1 and TRBJ2-5; perhaps TRBD2 as D (5 bases). V dropped 3 bases and J dropped 0 bases, with 5 bases sitting between them. The CDR3 sequence is 12 residues long. Germline CDR1 DFQATT, CDR2 SNEGSKA (reference sequence). The CDR3 nucleotides read TGCAGTGCTAGGACTAACCAAGAGACCCAGTACTTC. This encodes CSARTNQETQYF.

This clonotype has more than one count but fewer than ten. The chain couples TRBV18 to TRBJ1-1, with D hard to call. Per the germline V gene, CDR1 is KGHSH and CDR2 is LQKENI. The V end lost 2 bases, the J end lost 0 bases, and 4 bases lay between the germline ends. The CDR3 consists of 13 residues. The DNA of the CDR3 is TGTGCCAGCTCACCAGATCTGAACACTGAAGCTTTCTTT. The encoded protein is CASSPDLNTEAFF.

The J gene is TRBJ2-7, the V gene TRBV12-3 or TRBV12-4; D is perhaps TRBD2 (5 bases). The CDR3 totals 15 residues. CDR3 protein: CVSRSHQGLPYEQYF. CDR3 coding DNA: TGTGTTTCCAGGTCCCACCAAGGACTGCCCTACGAGCAGTACTTC.

In this sample, this clonotype turned up a few times. CDR3 sequence reads: CASSLAARYEQYF. The CDR3 coding sequence is TGTGCCAGCAGCCTCGCCGCGCGGTACGAGCAGTACTTC. The chain recombines TRBV16 with TRBJ2-7; D uncertain. The V and J ends lost 4 bases and 4 bases respectively, with 11 bases between them. Per the germline V gene, CDR1 is KGHSY and CDR2 is FQNENV. The CDR3 extends over 13 amino acids.

This clonotype was counted ten times or more. The chain couples TRBV20-1 to TRBJ2-7; 11 bases are a match to TRBD2. The germline V gene has CDR1 DFQATT and CDR2 SNEGSKA (reference sequence). The CDR3 extends over 15 amino acids. V was pared by 1 base and J by 3 bases, with 5 bases of the junction left unmatched. The CDR3 loop is CSARGPGLAVYEQYF. CDR3 nucleotides: TGCAGTGCTAGAGGCCCGGGACTAGCGGTCTACGAGCAGTACTTC.

This clonotype appeared many times. V usage is TRBV19 and J usage is TRBJ1-1; D perhaps matches TRBD1 (5 bases). Per the germline V gene, CDR1 is LNHDA and CDR2 is SQIVND (reference sequence). With 6 bases removed from V and 3 bases from J, the gap between germline ends came to 8 bases. This CDR3 has 12 amino acids. CDR3 amino acids: CASSRQYTEAFF. CDR3 nucleotides: TGTGCCAGTAGCCGACAGTACACTGAAGCTTTCTTT.